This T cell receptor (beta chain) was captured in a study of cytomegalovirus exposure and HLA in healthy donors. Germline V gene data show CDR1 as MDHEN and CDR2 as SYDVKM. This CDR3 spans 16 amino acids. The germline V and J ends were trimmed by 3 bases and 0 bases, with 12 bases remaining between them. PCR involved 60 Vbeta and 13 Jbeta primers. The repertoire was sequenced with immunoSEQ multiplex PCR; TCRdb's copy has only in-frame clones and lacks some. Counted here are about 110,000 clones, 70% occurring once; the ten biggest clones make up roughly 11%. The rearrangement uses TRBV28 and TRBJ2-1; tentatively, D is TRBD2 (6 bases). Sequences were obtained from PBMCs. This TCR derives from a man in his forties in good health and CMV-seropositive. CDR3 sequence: CASSFLAASSYNEQFF. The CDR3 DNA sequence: TGTGCCAGCAGTTTCTTAGCGGCTAGCTCCTACAATGAGCAGTTCTTC.